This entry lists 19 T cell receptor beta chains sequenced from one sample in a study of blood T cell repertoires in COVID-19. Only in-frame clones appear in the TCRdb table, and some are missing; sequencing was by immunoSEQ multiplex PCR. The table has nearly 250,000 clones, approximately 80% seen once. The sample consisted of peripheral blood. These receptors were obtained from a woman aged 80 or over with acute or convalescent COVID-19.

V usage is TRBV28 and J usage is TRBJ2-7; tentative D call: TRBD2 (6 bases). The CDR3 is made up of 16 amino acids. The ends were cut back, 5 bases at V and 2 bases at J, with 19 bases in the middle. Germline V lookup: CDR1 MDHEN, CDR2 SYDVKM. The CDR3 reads CASSKAQPRLAYEQYF. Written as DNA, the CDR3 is TGTGCCAGCAGTAAGGCCCAACCACGACTAGCCTACGAGCAGTACTTC.

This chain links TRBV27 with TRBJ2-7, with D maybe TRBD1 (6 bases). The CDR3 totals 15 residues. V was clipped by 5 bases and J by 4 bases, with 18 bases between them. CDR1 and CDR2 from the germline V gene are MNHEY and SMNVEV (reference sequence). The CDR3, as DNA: TGTGCCAGCAGTCCGTTACAGGGTGGTAGATACGAGCAGTACTTC. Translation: CASSPLQGGRYEQYF.

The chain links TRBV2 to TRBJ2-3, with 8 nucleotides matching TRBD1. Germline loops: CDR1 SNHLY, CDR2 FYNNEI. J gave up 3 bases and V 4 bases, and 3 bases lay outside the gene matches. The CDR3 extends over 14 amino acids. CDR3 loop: CASSATGGTDTQYF. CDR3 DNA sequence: TGTGCCAGCAGTGCAACAGGGGGGACAGATACGCAGTATTTT. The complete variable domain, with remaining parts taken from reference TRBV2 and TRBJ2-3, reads EPEVTQTPSHQVTQMGQEVILRCVPISNHLYFYWYRQILGQKVEFLVSFYNNEISEKSEIFDDQFSVERPDGSNFTLKIRSTKLEDSAMYFCASSATGGTDTQYFGPGTRLTVL.

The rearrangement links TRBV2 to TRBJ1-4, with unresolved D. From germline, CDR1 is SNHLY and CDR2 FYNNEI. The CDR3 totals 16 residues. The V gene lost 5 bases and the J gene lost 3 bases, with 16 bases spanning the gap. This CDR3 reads CASSWTAPGSNEKLFF. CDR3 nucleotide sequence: TGTGCCAGCAGTTGGACGGCGCCGGGGTCTAATGAAAAACTGTTTTTT.

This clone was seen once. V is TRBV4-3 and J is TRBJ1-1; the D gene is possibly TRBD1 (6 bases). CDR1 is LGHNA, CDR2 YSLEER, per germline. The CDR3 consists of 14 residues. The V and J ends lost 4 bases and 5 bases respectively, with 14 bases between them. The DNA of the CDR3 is TGCGCCAGCAGCCCCAGGGGAGGGAGGACTGAAGCTTTCTTT. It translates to CASSPRGGRTEAFF.

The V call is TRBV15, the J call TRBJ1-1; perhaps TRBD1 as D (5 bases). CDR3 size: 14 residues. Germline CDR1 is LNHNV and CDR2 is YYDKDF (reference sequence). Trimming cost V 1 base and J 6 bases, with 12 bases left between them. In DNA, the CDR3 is TGTGCCACCAGCAGAGGCCGGGGGACGGCTGAAGCTTTCTTT. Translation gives CATSRGRGTAEAFF.

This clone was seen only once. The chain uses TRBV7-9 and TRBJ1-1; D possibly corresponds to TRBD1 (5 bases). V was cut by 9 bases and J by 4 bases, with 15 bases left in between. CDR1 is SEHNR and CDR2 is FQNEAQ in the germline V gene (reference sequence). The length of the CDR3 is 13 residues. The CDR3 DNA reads TGTGCCAGTCACGTGTGGGGCAGCACTGAAGCTTTCTTT. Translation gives CASHVWGSTEAFF.

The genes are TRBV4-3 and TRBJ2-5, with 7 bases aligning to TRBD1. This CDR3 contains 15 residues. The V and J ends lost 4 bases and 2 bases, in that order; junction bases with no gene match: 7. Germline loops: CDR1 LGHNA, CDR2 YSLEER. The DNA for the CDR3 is TGCGCCAGCAGCCGTCGGACAGGTCAGCAAGAGACCCAGTACTTC. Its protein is CASSRRTGQQETQYF.

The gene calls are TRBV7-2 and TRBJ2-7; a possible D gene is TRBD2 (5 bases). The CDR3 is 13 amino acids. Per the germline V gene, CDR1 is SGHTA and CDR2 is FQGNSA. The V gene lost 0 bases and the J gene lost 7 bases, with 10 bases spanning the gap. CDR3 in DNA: TGTGCCAGCAGCTTAGCGGCTAGCCGTGAGCAGTACTTC. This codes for CASSLAASREQYF.

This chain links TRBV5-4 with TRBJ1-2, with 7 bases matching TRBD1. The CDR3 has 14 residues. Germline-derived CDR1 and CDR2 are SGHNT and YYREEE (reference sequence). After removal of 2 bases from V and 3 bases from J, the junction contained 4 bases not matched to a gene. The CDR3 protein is CASSFSGTDYGYTF. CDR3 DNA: TGTGCCAGCAGCTTTAGTGGGACAGACTATGGCTACACCTTC.

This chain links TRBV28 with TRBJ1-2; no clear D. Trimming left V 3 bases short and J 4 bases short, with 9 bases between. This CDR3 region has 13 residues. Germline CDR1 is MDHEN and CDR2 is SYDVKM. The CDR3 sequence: CASSFTVGYGYTF. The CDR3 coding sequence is TGTGCCAGCAGTTTTACAGTAGGCTATGGCTACACCTTC.

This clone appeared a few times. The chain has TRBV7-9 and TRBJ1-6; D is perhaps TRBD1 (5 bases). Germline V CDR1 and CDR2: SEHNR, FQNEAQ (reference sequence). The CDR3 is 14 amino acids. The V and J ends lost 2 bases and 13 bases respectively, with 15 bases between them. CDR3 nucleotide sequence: TGTGCCAGCAGCTTACGGCCCGCGGGGGGGCCCCTCCACTTT. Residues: CASSLRPAGGPLHF.

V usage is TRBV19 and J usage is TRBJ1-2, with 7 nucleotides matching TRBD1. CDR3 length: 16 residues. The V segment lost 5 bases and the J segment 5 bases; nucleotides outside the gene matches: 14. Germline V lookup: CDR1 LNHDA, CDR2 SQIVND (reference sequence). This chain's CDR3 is CASSRTTGVLIYGYTF. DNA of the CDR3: TGTGCCAGTAGTCGAACCACAGGGGTTCTGATTTATGGCTACACCTTC.

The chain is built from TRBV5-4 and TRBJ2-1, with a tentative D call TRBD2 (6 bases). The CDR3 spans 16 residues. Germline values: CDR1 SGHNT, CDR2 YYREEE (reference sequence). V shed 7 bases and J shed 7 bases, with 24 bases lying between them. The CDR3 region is CASVPFGGSPNNEQFF. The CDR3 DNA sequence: TGTGCCAGCGTCCCATTTGGGGGGTCTCCGAATAATGAGCAGTTCTTC.

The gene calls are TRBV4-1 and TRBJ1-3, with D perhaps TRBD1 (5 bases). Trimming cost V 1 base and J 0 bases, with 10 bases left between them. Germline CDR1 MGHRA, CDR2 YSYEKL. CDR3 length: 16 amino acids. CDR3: CASSQARGDSGNTIYF. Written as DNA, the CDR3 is TGCGCCAGCAGCCAAGCCCGGGGGGACTCTGGAAACACCATATATTTT.

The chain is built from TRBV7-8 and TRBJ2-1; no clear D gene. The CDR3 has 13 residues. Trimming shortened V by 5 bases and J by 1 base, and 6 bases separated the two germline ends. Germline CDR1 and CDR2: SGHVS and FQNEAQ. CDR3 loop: CASSVVSYNEQFF. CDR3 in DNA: TGTGCCAGCAGCGTCGTTTCCTACAATGAGCAGTTCTTC.

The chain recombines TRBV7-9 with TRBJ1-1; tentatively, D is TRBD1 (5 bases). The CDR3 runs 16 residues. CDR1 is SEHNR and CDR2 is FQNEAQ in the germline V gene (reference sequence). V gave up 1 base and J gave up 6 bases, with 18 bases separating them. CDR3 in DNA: TGTGCCAGCAGCTTAGGGAGCGGGACCGCGGCTCCTGAAGCTTTCTTT. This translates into CASSLGSGTAAPEAFF.

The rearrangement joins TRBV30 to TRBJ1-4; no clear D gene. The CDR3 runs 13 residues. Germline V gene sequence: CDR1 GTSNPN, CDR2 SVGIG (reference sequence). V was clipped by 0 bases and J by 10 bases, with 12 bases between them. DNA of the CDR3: TGTGCCTGGAGTGTAAGCAAGCGTGGAAAACTGTTTTTT. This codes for CAWSVSKRGKLFF.

DNA of the CDR3: TGTGCCAGCAGTGATAAAGGATGGGGACAGTCTAATGAAAAACTGTTTTTT. Its translation: CASSDKGWGQSNEKLFF. This chain joins TRBV6-1 and TRBJ1-4; 7 bases are a match to TRBD1. The germline V gene has CDR1 MNHNS and CDR2 SASEGT. V was clipped by 3 bases and J by 3 bases; unmatched bases: 10. This CDR3 is 17 amino acids long.